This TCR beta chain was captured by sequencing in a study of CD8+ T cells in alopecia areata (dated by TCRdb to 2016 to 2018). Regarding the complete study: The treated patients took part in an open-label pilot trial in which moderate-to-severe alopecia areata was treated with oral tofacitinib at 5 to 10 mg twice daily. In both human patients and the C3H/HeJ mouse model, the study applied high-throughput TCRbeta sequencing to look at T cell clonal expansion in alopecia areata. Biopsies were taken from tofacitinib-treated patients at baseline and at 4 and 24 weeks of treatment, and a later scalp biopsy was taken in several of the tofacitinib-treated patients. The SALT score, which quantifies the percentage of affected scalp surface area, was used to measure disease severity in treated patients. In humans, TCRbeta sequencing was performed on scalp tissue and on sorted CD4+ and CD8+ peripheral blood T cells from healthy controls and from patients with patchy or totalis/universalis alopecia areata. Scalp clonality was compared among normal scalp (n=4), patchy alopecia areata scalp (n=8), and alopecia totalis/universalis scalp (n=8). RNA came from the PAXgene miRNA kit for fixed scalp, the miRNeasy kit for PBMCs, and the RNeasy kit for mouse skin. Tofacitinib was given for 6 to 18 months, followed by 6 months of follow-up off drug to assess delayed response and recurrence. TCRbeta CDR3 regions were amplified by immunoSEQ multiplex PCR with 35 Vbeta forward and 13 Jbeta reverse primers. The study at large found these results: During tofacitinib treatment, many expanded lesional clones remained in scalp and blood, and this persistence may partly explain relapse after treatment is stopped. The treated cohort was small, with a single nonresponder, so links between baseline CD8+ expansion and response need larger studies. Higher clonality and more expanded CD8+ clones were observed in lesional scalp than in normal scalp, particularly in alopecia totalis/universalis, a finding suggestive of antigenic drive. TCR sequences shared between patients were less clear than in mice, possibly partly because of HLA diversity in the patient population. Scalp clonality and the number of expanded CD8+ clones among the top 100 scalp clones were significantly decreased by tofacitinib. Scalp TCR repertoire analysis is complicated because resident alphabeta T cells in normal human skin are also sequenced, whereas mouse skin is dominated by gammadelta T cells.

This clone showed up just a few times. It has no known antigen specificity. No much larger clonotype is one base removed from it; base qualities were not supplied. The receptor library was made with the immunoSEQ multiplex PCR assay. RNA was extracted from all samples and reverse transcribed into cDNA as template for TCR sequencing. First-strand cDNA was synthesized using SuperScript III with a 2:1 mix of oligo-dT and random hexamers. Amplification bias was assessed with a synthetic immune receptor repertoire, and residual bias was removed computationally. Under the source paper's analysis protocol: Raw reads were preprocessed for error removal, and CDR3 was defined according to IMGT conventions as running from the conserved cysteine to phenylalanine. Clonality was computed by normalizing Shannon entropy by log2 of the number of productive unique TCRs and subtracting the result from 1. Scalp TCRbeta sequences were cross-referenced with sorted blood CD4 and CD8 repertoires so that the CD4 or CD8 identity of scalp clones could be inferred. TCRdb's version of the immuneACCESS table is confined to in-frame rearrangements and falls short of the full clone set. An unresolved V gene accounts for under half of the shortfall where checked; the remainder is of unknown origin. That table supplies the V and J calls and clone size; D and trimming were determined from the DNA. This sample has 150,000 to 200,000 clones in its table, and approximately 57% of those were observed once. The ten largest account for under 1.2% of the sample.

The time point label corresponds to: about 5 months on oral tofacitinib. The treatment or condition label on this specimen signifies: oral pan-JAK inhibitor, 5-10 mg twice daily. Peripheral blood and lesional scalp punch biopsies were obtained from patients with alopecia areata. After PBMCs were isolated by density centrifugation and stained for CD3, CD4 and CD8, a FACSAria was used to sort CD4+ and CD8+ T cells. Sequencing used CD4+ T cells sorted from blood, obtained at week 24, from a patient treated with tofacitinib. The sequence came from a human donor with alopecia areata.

The sequence in DNA is TGTGCCAGCAGCTTGGGACACCAGCGCCTTAGCAATCAGCCCCAGCATTTT. Its translation is CASSLGHQRLSNQPQHF. Recombination joined TRBV7-9 with TRBJ1-5; D gene: possibly TRBD1, on 6 matching bases. The cysteine opens and the phenylalanine closes a CDR3 of 17 amino acids. The DNA shown is the 51-base CDR3, in frame from base 1. V loses 3 bases, J loses 0 bases, and the germline ends lie 15 bases apart. The germline V gene (reference sequence) supplies CDR1 SEHNR and CDR2 FQNEAQ.